A single sample is the source of the 14 T cell receptor beta chains below, sequenced in a study of post-analysis software for immune sequencing data. Prepared libraries of TCR beta cDNA carried unique molecular identifiers. MiXCR, run by TCRdb on the PCR reads, gives a single entry per CDR3 protein. This table has 160,000 or so distinct CDR3 sequences, about 37% appearing once. The sequences come from blood, collected after autologous hematopoietic stem cell transplantation. The receptors shown here come from a girl between 10 and 17 years old with multiple sclerosis.

This clonotype appeared many times. The chain uses TRBV20-1 and TRBJ2-7, with D perhaps given as TRBD1 or TRBD2 (5 bases each). CDR3 length: 11 residues. CDR1 is DFQATT and CDR2 is SNEGSKA in the germline V gene (reference sequence). The CDR3, as DNA: TGCACCGTCCGGGGCCCCTACGAGCAGTACTTC. It translates to CTVRGPYEQYF.

The chain uses TRBV27 and TRBJ1-1; weak D call: TRBD1 (5 bases). Germline lookup yields CDR1 MNHEY and CDR2 SMNVEV (reference sequence). V was shortened by 5 bases and J by 1 base, with 23 bases between the two germline ends. This CDR3 spans 18 amino acids. The CDR3 region is CASSPGKFQRLWNTEAFF. The CDR3 region has the DNA TGTGCCAGCAGTCCAGGGAAGTTCCAACGCCTGTGGAACACTGAAGCTTTCTTT.

This clonotype was detected a few times. Mismatch with germline at one junction end may stem from a read error. J is TRBJ2-1 and V is TRBV7-7; D perhaps matches TRBD1 (6 bases). The CDR3 length is 15 residues. Per germline, CDR1 SSHAT and CDR2 FNYEAQ (reference sequence). Here the CDR3 reads CASSLRAPGAGEQFF. As DNA, the CDR3 is TGTGCTAGCAGCTTAAGGGCCCCAGGGGCGGGCGAGCAGTTCTTC.

This clonotype was detected many times. The rearrangement uses TRBV10-3 and TRBJ1-5, with 9 bases matching TRBD1. This CDR3 has 15 residues. V was pared by 3 bases and J by 5 bases, with 5 bases of the junction left unmatched. CDR1 ENHRY and CDR2 SYGVKD come from the germline V gene. As DNA, the CDR3 is TGTGCCATCAGTGATTCCGACAGGGGGTATCAGCCCCAGCATTTT. Translating gives CAISDSDRGYQPQHF.

This clonotype was seen only a few times. The CDR3 DNA follows: TGTGCCAGCAGTTTACCCCGGGACTTAACCTACGAGCAGTACTTC. Its translation: CASSLPRDLTYEQYF. The rearrangement links TRBV28 to TRBJ2-7; D is possibly TRBD2 (6 bases). Per the germline V gene, CDR1 is MDHEN and CDR2 is SYDVKM. This CDR3 has 15 residues. The ends were cut back, 2 bases at V and 2 bases at J, with 13 bases in the middle.

J is TRBJ2-1 and V is TRBV6-5; 7 bases match TRBD2. Germline assignment: CDR1 MNHEY and CDR2 SVGAGI. The junction had 13 bases not matched to a gene; V was cut back by 6 bases and J by 5 bases. The CDR3 extends over 16 amino acids. CDR3 in amino acids: CASSLLAGEVDNEQFF. The DNA of the CDR3 is TGTGCCAGCAGCCTCCTCGCGGGAGAGGTCGACAATGAGCAGTTCTTC.

In its sample, this clonotype was seen a few times. The chain is built from TRBV6-5 and TRBJ2-7; D not certain. V lost 1 base and J lost 2, with 12 bases in between. The CDR3 has 15 residues. Germline loops: CDR1 MNHEY, CDR2 SVGAGI. The CDR3 DNA follows: TGTGCCAGCAGTTACTTCTCGGCAACACCCTACGAGCAGTACTTC. Translation gives CASSYFSATPYEQYF.

This chain joins TRBV5-1 and TRBJ2-5; TRBD1 agrees at 8 bases. Germline trimming cut 5 bases from V and 5 bases from J; bases unmatched to any gene: 2. The CDR3 has 12 amino acids. Looked up from germline, CDR1 is SGHRS and CDR2 is YFSETQ. CDR3 sequence (DNA): TGCGCCAGCAGGACAGGGGACGAGACCCAGTACTTC. Translation: CASRTGDETQYF.

This clonotype was recorded a few times. V is TRBV20-1 and J is TRBJ2-1; 10 bases match TRBD2. This CDR3 has 14 amino acids. Losses at the gene ends were 4 bases for V and 9 bases for J; bases not matched to a gene: 9. Germline values: CDR1 DFQATT, CDR2 SNEGSKA (reference sequence). The CDR3 sequence is CSATSRAGGREQFF. In DNA, the CDR3 is TGCAGTGCTACGTCGAGAGCGGGAGGGCGTGAGCAGTTCTTC.

This chain joins TRBV5-6 and TRBJ2-5, with D perhaps TRBD1 (6 bases). The germline CDR1 and CDR2 sequences are SGHDT and YYEEEE. V was pared by 0 bases and J by 5 bases, with 11 bases between. The CDR3 runs to 14 residues. CDR3 sequence: CASSLAFRGETQYF. The DNA of the CDR3 is TGTGCCAGCAGCTTGGCATTCAGGGGCGAGACCCAGTACTTC.

The chain carries TRBV28 and TRBJ2-6; TRBD2 matches at 8 bases. The trim removed 7 bases at V and 0 bases at J, leaving 11 bases unmatched. CDR1 MDHEN and CDR2 SYDVKM come from the germline V gene. This CDR3 is 18 amino acids long. CDR3 loop: CASTARSGRVSGANVLTF. CDR3 bases: TGTGCCAGCACCGCCCGGAGCGGGAGAGTCTCTGGGGCCAACGTCCTGACTTTC.

This clonotype was seen only a few times. The genes are TRBV14 and TRBJ2-1; unclear D gene. TRBJ2-7 explains the end of the DNA better; the J call may be wrong. CDR3 length equals 12 residues. In germline, CDR1 is SGHDN, CDR2 FVKESK. This chain's CDR3 is CASSQVYNEQYF. The DNA of the CDR3 is TGTGCCAGCAGCCAAGTGTACAATGAGCAGTACTTC.

The gene calls are TRBV20-1 and TRBJ2-3, with 13 bases matching TRBD2. The V and J ends lost 5 bases and 2 bases, in that order; junction bases with no gene match: 10. CDR3 length equals 17 residues. Germline loops: CDR1 DFQATT, CDR2 SNEGSKA (reference sequence). Here the CDR3 DNA reads TGCAGTGCTCCTCTCCGCGGACTAGCGGGAGCCACAGATACGCAGTATTTT. It encodes CSAPLRGLAGATDTQYF.

The chain carries TRBV5-1 and TRBJ1-5; no firm D call. The CDR3 sequence is 13 residues long. The V end was cut by 1 base, the J end by 7 bases, with 9 bases between. Germline CDR1 SGHRS, CDR2 YFSETQ. CDR3 coding DNA: TGCGCCAGCAGCTTGCGGGGTGAGCAGCCCCAGCATTTT. This gives the protein CASSLRGEQPQHF.